This T cell receptor beta chain was observed in a study of post-analysis software for immune sequencing data. V lost 2 bases and J 3 bases, leaving 14 bases between the germline ends. CDR3 size: 15 residues. Per the germline V gene, CDR1 is SGHRS and CDR2 is YFSETQ. This clonotype came up many times. Its antigen is as yet unknown. cDNA libraries for TCR beta contained unique molecular identifiers. A single record per CDR3 protein comes from TCRdb applying MiXCR to the PCR reads. The sample contains about 150,000 distinct CDR3 sequences, around 28% of which appear only once. Study-wide results and caveats: Five TRBV segments occurring more often in patients than controls included TRBV5-6, TRBV5-1 and TRBV20-1. In multiple sclerosis, normalized Chao1 diversity was significantly below that of controls.

The sample was blood. The rearrangement uses TRBV5-1 and TRBJ2-5; D is possibly TRBD1 (6 bases). The sequence was obtained from a girl between 5 and 17 years old with multiple sclerosis. CDR3 amino acids: CASSFGTQIEETQYF. The CDR3 DNA is TGCGCCAGCAGCTTCGGGACACAAATCGAAGAGACCCAGTACTTC.